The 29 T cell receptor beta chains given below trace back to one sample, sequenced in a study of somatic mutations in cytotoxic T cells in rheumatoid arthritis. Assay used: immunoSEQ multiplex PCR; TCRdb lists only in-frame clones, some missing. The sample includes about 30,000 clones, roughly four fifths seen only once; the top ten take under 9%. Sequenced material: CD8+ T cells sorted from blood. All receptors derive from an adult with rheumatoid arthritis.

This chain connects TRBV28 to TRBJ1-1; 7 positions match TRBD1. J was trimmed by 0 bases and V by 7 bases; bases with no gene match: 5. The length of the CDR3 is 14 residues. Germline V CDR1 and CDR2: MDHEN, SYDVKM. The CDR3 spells CASIQGPMNTEAFF. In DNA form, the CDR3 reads TGTGCCAGCATACAGGGGCCCATGAACACTGAAGCTTTCTTT.

CDR3 DNA sequence: TGTGCCAGCAGCCCAATAACCATGGACAGGGGGGCATCTGGAAACACCATATATTTT. It codes for CASSPITMDRGASGNTIYF. The chain joins TRBV4-2 to TRBJ1-3, with 10 bases identical to TRBD1. J was trimmed by 1 base and V by 4 bases; bases with no gene match: 13. Germline V gene sequence: CDR1 LGHNA, CDR2 YNFKEQ. CDR3 length equals 19 residues.

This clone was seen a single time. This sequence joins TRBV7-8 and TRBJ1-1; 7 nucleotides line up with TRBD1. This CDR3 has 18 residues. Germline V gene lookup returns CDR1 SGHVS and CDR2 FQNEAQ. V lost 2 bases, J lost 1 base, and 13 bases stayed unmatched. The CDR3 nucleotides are TGTGCCAGCAGCTTATTAGTATTCCGGCAGGGGGGGAACACTGAAGCTTTCTTT. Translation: CASSLLVFRQGGNTEAFF.

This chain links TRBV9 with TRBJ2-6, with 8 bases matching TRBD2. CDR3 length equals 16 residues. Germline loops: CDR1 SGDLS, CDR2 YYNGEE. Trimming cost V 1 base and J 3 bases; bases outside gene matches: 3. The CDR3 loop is CASSVPRGGGANVLTF. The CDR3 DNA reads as TGTGCCAGCAGCGTACCCCGGGGGGGTGGGGCCAACGTCCTGACTTTC.

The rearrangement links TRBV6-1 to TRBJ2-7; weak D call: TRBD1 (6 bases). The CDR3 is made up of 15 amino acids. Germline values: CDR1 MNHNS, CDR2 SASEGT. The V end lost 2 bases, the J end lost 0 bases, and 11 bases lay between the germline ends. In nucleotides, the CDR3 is TGTGCCAGCAGTGAATTTTGGACAGTCTCCTACGAGCAGTACTTC. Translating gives CASSEFWTVSYEQYF.

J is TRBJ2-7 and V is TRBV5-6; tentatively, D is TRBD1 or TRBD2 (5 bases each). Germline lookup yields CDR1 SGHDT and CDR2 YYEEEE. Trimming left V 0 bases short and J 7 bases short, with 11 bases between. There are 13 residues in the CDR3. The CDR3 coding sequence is TGTGCCAGCAGCTTGGGGGGGTGGCGGGAGCAGTACTTC. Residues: CASSLGGWREQYF.

The CDR3 spells CASSQGGEQYF. The DNA of the CDR3 is TGTGCCAGCAGCCAAGGGGGGGAGCAGTACTTC. The gene calls are TRBV9 and TRBJ2-7; tentatively, D is TRBD1 or TRBD2 (6 bases each). The CDR3 contains 11 residues. Germline V gene sequence: CDR1 SGDLS, CDR2 YYNGEE. Trimming took off 4 bases at V and 7 bases at J, with 9 bases between the two ends.

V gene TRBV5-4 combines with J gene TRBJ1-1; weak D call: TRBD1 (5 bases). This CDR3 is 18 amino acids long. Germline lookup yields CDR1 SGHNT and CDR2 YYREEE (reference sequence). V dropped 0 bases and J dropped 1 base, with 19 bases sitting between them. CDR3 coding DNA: TGTGCCAGCAGCTTGGGGCCGGGACCGCCCCGGGAGAACACTGAAGCTTTCTTT. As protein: CASSLGPGPPRENTEAFF.

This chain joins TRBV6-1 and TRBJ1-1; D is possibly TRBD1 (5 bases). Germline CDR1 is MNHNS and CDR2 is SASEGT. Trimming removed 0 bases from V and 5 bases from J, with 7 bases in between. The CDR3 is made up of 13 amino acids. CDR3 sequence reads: CASSEAQGTEAFF. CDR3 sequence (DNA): TGTGCCAGCAGTGAAGCCCAGGGAACTGAAGCTTTCTTT.

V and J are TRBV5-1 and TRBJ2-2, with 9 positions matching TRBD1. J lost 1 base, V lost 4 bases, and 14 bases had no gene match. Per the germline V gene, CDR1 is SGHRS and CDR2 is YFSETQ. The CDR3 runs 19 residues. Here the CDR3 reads CASSPVGGQGTGNTGELFF. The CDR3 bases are TGCGCCAGCAGCCCCGTAGGGGGACAGGGAACGGGGAACACCGGGGAGCTGTTTTTT.

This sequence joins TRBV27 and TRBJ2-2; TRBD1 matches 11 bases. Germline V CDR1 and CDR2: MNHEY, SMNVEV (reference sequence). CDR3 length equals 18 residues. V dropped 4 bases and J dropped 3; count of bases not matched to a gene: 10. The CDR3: CASSSAYWTGGDTGELFF. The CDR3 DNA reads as TGTGCCAGCAGTTCGGCCTACTGGACAGGGGGCGACACCGGGGAGCTGTTTTTT.

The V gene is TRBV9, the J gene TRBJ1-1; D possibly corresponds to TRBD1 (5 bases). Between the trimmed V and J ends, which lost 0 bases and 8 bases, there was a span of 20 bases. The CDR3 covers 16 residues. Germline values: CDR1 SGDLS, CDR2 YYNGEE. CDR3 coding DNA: TGTGCCAGCAGCGTAGAAGGGTGGGGGTCGGAAACGGAAGCTTTCTTT. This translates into CASSVEGWGSETEAFF.

The CDR3 bases are TGTGCCAGCAGGGGGACTAGCCTCAATGAGCAGTTCTTC. This encodes CASRGTSLNEQFF. V usage is TRBV6-1 and J usage is TRBJ2-1; 9 bases agree with TRBD2. J lost 6 bases, V lost 6 bases, and 3 bases had no gene match. Germline V lookup: CDR1 MNHNS, CDR2 SASEGT. CDR3 size: 13 residues.

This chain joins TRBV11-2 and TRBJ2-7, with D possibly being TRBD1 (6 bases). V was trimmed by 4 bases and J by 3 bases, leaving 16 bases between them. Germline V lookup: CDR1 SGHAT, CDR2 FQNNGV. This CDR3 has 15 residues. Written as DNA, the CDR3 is TGTGCCAGCAGCTCTGAAGACAGGAATGGCTACGAGCAGTACTTC. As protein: CASSSEDRNGYEQYF.

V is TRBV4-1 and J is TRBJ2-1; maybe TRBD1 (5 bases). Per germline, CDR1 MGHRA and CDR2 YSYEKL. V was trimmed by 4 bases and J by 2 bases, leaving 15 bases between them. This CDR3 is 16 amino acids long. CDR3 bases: TGCGCCAGCAGCCTCCTCGACAGAGTAACCTACAATGAGCAGTTCTTC. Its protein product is CASSLLDRVTYNEQFF.

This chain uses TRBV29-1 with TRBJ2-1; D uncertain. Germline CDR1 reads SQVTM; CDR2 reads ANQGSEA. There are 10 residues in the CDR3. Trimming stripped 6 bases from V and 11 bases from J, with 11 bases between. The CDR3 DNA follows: TGCAGCGTAAGTGGGATGAAGCAGTTCTTC. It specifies CSVSGMKQFF.

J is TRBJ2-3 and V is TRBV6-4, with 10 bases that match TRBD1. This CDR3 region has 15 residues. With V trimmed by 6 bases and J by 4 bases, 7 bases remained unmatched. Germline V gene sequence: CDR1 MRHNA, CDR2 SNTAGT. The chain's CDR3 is CASSGGTGEADTQYF. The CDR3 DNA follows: TGTGCCAGCAGCGGCGGGACAGGGGAAGCAGATACGCAGTATTTT.

CDR3 DNA sequence: TGTGCCAGCAGCTCGCCGACAGGGTCCTACAATGAGCAGTTCTTC. Its protein product is CASSSPTGSYNEQFF. The V gene is TRBV9, the J gene TRBJ2-1, with 7 positions matching TRBD1. The V gene's germline CDR1 is SGDLS and CDR2 YYNGEE. V dropped 4 bases and J dropped 1; count of bases not matched to a gene: 5. CDR3 length: 15 residues.

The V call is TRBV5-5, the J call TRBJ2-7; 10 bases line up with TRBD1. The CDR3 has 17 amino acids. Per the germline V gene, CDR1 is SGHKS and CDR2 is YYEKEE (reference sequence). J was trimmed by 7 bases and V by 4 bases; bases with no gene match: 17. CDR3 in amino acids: CASSLNPGTGAPWEQYF. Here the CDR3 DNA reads TGTGCCAGCAGCCTAAATCCCGGGACAGGGGCTCCTTGGGAGCAGTACTTC.

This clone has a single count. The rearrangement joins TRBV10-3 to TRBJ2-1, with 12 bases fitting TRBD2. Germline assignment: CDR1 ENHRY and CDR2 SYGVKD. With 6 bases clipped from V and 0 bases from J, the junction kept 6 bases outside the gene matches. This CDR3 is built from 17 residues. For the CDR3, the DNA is TGTGCCATCAGAGACCTAGCGGGAGGGCCCTCCTACAATGAGCAGTTCTTC. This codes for CAIRDLAGGPSYNEQFF.

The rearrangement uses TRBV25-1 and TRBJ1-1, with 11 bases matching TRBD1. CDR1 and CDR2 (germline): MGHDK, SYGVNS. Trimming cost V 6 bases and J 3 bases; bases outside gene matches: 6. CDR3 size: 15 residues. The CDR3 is CASSLPGQGDTEAFF. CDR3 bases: TGTGCCAGCAGCCTACCGGGACAGGGGGACACTGAAGCTTTCTTT.

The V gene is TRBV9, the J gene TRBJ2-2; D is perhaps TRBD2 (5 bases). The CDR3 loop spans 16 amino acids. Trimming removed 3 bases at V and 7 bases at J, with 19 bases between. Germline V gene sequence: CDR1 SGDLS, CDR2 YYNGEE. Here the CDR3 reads CASSAPRTGLGGELFF. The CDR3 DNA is TGTGCCAGCAGCGCACCCCGAACTGGACTGGGCGGGGAGCTGTTTTTT.

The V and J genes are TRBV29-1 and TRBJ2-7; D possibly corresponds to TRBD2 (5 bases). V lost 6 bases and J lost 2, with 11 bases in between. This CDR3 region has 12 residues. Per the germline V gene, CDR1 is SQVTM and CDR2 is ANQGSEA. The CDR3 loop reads CSVLERTYEQYF. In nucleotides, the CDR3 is TGCAGCGTGCTGGAGCGGACCTACGAGCAGTACTTC.

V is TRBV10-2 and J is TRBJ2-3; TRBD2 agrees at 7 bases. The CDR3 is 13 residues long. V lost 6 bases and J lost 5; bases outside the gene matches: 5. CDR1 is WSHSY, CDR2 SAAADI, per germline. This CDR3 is CASSRGGIDTQYF. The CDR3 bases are TGCGCCAGCAGCCGCGGGGGAATAGATACGCAGTATTTT.

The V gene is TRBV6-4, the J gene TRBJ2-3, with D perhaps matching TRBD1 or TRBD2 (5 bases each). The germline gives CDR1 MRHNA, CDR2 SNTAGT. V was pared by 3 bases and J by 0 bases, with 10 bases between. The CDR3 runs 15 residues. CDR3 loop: CASSENGGSTDTQYF. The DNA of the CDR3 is TGTGCCAGCAGTGAGAATGGGGGAAGCACAGATACGCAGTATTTT.

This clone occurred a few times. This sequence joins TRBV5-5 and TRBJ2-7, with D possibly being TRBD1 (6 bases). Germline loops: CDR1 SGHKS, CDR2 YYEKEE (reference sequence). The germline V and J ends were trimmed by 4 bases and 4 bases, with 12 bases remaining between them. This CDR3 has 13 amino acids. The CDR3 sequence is CASSEAGAYEQYF. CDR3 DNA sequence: TGTGCCAGCAGCGAGGCAGGGGCTTACGAGCAGTACTTC.

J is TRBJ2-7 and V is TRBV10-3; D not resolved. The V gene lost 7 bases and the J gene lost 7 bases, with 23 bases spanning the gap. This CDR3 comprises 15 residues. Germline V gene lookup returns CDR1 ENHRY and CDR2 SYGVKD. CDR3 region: CAIKIAAPIRLEQYF. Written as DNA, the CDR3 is TGTGCCATCAAAATTGCAGCCCCCATCAGACTTGAGCAGTACTTC.

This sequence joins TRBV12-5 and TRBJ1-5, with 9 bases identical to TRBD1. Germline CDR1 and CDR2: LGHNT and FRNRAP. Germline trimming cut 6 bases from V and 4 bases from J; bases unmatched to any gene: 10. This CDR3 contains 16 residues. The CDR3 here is CASGEAGQGLNQPQHF. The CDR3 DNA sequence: TGTGCTAGTGGCGAAGCGGGACAGGGATTAAATCAGCCCCAGCATTTT.

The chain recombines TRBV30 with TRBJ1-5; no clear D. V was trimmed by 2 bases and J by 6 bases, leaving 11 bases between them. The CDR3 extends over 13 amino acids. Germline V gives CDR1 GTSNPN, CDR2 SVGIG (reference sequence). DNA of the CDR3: TGTGCCTGGAGTCGGGAGGAGGGTCAGCCCCAGCATTTT. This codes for CAWSREEGQPQHF. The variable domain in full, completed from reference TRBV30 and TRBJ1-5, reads SQTIHQWPATLVQPVGSPLSLECTVEGTSNPNLYWYRQAAGRGLQLLFYSVGIGQISSEVPQNLSASRPQDRQFILSSKKLLLSDSGFYLCAWSREEGQPQHFGDGTRLSIL.